Each of the 15 T cell receptor beta chains below was sequenced from the same sample in a study of shared clonotypes between healthy human individuals. Repertoires were generated with immunoSEQ multiplex PCR, while TCRdb's copy carries only in-frame clones and drops some. The sample yields about 1,500,000 clones, around 95% seen once. Sequenced sample: naive CD4+ T cells sorted from blood. Indicated subset: CD45RA+ positively selected. These receptors were obtained from a man under 40 in good health.

For the CDR3, the DNA is TGTGCCAGTAGTATAGATAACCTAGCGGCCCCCTACGAGCAGTACTTC. Protein sequence: CASSIDNLAAPYEQYF. The genes are TRBV19 and TRBJ2-7; 7 bases fit TRBD2. This CDR3 has 16 residues. V shed 0 bases, J shed 2 bases, and the junction held 7 bases outside the gene matches. Germline V gene sequence: CDR1 LNHDA, CDR2 SQIVND (reference sequence).

The chain combines TRBV10-3 with TRBJ2-5; 9 nucleotides match TRBD1. The junction had 12 bases not matched to a gene; V was cut back by 3 bases and J by 13 bases. Germline CDR1 reads ENHRY; CDR2 reads SYGVKD. The length of the CDR3 is 14 residues. The DNA for the CDR3 is TGTGCCATCAGTGATTCCCGCAGGCAGGACAGGGGGTACTTC. Translation gives CAISDSRRQDRGYF.

The V gene is TRBV28, the J gene TRBJ2-1; D possibly corresponds to TRBD2 (6 bases). The CDR3 consists of 16 residues. The germline CDR1 and CDR2 sequences are MDHEN and SYDVKM. V was cut by 7 bases and J by 9 bases, with 25 bases left in between. DNA of the CDR3: TGTGCCAGCACCGCAGCGGGCCTAGCGCGGTTGGGTGAGCAGTTCTTC. Its translation is CASTAAGLARLGEQFF.

The chain joins TRBV9 to TRBJ2-1; 7 bases are shared with TRBD2. The CDR3 is made up of 15 amino acids. Germline V gene sequence: CDR1 SGDLS, CDR2 YYNGEE. V lost 4 bases and J lost 4; bases outside the gene matches: 8. CDR3 in amino acids: CASSRNPAGYNEQFF. The CDR3 nucleotides are TGTGCCAGCAGCAGAAACCCAGCGGGGTACAATGAGCAGTTCTTC.

Worth noting for this clone: Other nucleotide sequences from this sample produce the same CDR3. CDR3: CASSLTYEQYF. As DNA, the CDR3 is TGTGCCAGCAGCTTGACTTACGAGCAGTACTTC. The chain has TRBV5-6 and TRBJ2-7; no firm D call. The CDR3 covers 11 residues. The germline V gene has CDR1 SGHDT and CDR2 YYEEEE. V was clipped by 1 base and J by 4 bases, with 3 bases between them.

The J gene is TRBJ1-1, the V gene TRBV6-6; D is unclear. Germline V gene data show CDR1 as MNHNY and CDR2 as SVGAGI (reference sequence). V lost 5 bases, J lost 4 bases, and 14 bases lay in between. The CDR3 contains 14 residues. The DNA for the CDR3 is TGTGCCAGCAGTCGAGAGGGTCCGGGCACTGAAGCTTTCTTT. It is translated as CASSREGPGTEAFF.

The rearrangement joins TRBV6-6 to TRBJ2-7, with 7 bases that match TRBD2. V dropped 6 bases and J dropped 3; count of bases not matched to a gene: 11. Germline V gene data show CDR1 as MNHNY and CDR2 as SVGAGI (reference sequence). The CDR3 is made up of 15 amino acids. The DNA of the CDR3 is TGTGCCAGCAGCCCCATCGGGGAGGGCCTCTACGAGCAGTACTTC. Protein product: CASSPIGEGLYEQYF.

This clone is a singleton in its sample. The junction shows a germline mismatch at one end, possibly a read error. The chain employs TRBV30 and TRBJ1-1; 8 nucleotides align to TRBD1. CDR3 length: 16 residues. Germline CDR1 is GTSNPN and CDR2 is SVGIG (reference sequence). Here the CDR3 DNA reads TGTGCCTGGAGTGACCTCAGGAGACAGGGGAACCCTGAAGCTTTCTTT. Its translation is CAWSDLRRQGNPEAFF.

This clone appeared once. This chain uses TRBV7-8 with TRBJ2-7; a possible D gene is TRBD2 (6 bases). This CDR3 contains 15 residues. Deletions cut 1 base from V and 4 bases from J, with 14 bases between. CDR1 SGHVS and CDR2 FQNEAQ come from the germline V gene. CDR3 DNA sequence: TGTGCCAGCAGCTTAGAGCTAGCGCTTGTTTACGAGCAGTACTTC. Residues: CASSLELALVYEQYF.

The chain recombines TRBV28 with TRBJ2-1, with 9 positions matching TRBD1. J was trimmed by 1 base and V by 7 bases; bases with no gene match: 5. Germline loops: CDR1 MDHEN, CDR2 SYDVKM. The CDR3 contains 15 residues. The CDR3 DNA follows: TGTGCCAGCACTTTCGGGACAGGGTCCTACAATGAGCAGTTCTTC. This codes for CASTFGTGSYNEQFF.

The chain couples TRBV18 to TRBJ2-2; D unclear. The CDR3 runs 15 residues. Trimming removed 2 bases at V and 3 bases at J, with 10 bases between. Looked up from germline, CDR1 is KGHSH and CDR2 is LQKENI. The CDR3 region is CASSPIIPYTGELFF. The CDR3 coding sequence is TGTGCCAGCTCACCAATTATTCCGTACACCGGGGAGCTGTTTTTT.

The chain recombines TRBV18 with TRBJ1-1; D may be TRBD1 (5 bases). CDR1 is KGHSH and CDR2 is LQKENI in the germline V gene. The V and J ends lost 3 bases and 1 base respectively, with 12 bases between them. The CDR3 totals 15 residues. CDR3 nucleotide sequence: TGTGCCAGCTCACCCTTTGGGGGGGGGAACACTGAAGCTTTCTTT. The encoded protein is CASSPFGGGNTEAFF.

J is TRBJ2-3 and V is TRBV7-3; 9 bases line up with TRBD2. The germline V gene encodes CDR1 SGHTA and CDR2 FQGTGA. V lost 5 bases and J lost 5; bases outside the gene matches: 17. This CDR3 is 18 amino acids long. CDR3 DNA: TGTGCCAGCAGCCCTAAGGGTTTAGCGGGAGAGTTAGGAGATACGCAGTATTTT. Translation: CASSPKGLAGELGDTQYF.

The gene calls are TRBV18 and TRBJ2-1; no clear D gene. V shed 6 bases and J shed 9 bases, with 15 bases lying between them. The CDR3 spans 13 residues. Germline values: CDR1 KGHSH, CDR2 LQKENI. The CDR3 coding sequence is TGTGCCAGCTCGCCAATAACTAATGGTGAGCAGTTCTTC. Residues: CASSPITNGEQFF. Supplemented by reference TRBV18 and TRBJ2-1, the full variable domain reads NAGVMQNPRHLVRRRGQEARLRCSPMKGHSHVYWYRQLPEEGLKFMVYLQKENIIDESGMPKERFSAEFPKEGPSILRIQQVVRGDSAAYFCASSPITNGEQFFGPGTRLTVL.

V usage is TRBV11-2 and J usage is TRBJ2-1; D call uncertain. The CDR3 runs to 12 residues. Germline CDR1 and CDR2: SGHAT and FQNNGV. The V end was cut by 5 bases, the J end by 6 bases, with 8 bases between. The CDR3, as DNA: TGTGCCAGCAGCATCGCCTCCAATGAGCAGTTCTTC. It codes for CASSIASNEQFF.